The 28 T cell receptor beta chains below come from one sample, sequenced in a study of vaccination effects on CD4 cells after COVID-19. No antigen has been identified for these receptors. Profiled with immunoSEQ multiplex PCR; TCRdb holds only in-frame clones, not every one. The sample shows approximately 28,000 clones, 75% to 90% of them seen only once. Expansion of antigen-specific CD4+ T cells with viral peptide pools was carried out by the ViraFEST assay before sequencing. After less than twelve days in culture, the CD4+ T cells were isolated. Two doses of either BNT162b2 or mRNA-1273 were given to each participant. Specimen: CD4+ T cells from PBMCs cultured with SARS-CoV-2 spike peptides, collected after COVID-19 vaccination. These TCRs come from a human donor who received a COVID-19 vaccine. Some clones in this sample may be carry-over from other donors' samples.

V is TRBV3-1 (or the pseudogene TRBV3-2) and J is TRBJ2-5; tentatively, D is TRBD1 or TRBD2 (5 bases each). This CDR3 is 15 amino acids long. V was cut by 0 bases and J by 4 bases, with 12 bases left in between. Germline lookup yields CDR1 LGHDT and CDR2 YNNKEL (reference sequence). In DNA, the CDR3 is TGTGCCAGCAGCCAAGATTCTGGGGGATCAGAGACCCAGTACTTC. It codes for CASSQDSGGSETQYF.

The rearrangement uses TRBV5-1 and TRBJ2-5; unclear D gene. Germline CDR1 is SGHRS and CDR2 is YFSETQ. V lost 2 bases to trimming and J lost 4 bases, with 9 bases between them. The CDR3 length is 13 residues. CDR3 bases: TGCGCCAGCAGCTTCCACGAACGAGAGACCCAGTACTTC. Protein product: CASSFHERETQYF.

This clone was counted a single time. V is TRBV6-1 and J is TRBJ2-2, with D possibly matching TRBD2 (6 bases). The CDR3 is 13 amino acids. CDR1 MNHNS and CDR2 SASEGT come from the germline V gene. V was trimmed by 2 bases and J by 13 bases, leaving 14 bases between them. DNA of the CDR3: TGTGCCAGCAGTGAATTCGGGCTAGCGTCGCTGTTTTTT. Translated: CASSEFGLASLFF.

The chain carries TRBV12-3 or TRBV12-4 and TRBJ2-5; the D is unclear. Trimming took 7 bases from V and 7 from J, leaving 16 bases between them. This CDR3 spans 13 amino acids. The DNA for the CDR3 is TGTGCCAGCAAGTCCCACGGATCTGGGACCCAGTACTTC. The encoded protein is CASKSHGSGTQYF.

The chain recombines TRBV9 with TRBJ2-1; no definite D call. V was shortened by 1 base and J by 6 bases, with 5 bases between the two germline ends. The CDR3 is made up of 12 amino acids. CDR1 SGDLS and CDR2 YYNGEE come from the germline V gene. This CDR3 reads CASSVYGNEQFF. As DNA, the CDR3 is TGTGCCAGCAGCGTATACGGCAATGAGCAGTTCTTC.

CDR3 nucleotide sequence: TGCAGTTCAAGCGATAACTATGGCTACACCTTC. Its translation is CSSSDNYGYTF. The gene calls are TRBV20-1 and TRBJ1-2, with unresolved D. The CDR3 sequence is 11 residues long. Germline V gives CDR1 DFQATT, CDR2 SNEGSKA (reference sequence). With 8 bases removed from V and 1 base from J, the gap between germline ends came to 8 bases.

V and J are TRBV4-3 and TRBJ1-6; a weak D match, TRBD1 (6 bases). The V gene lost 0 bases and the J gene lost 10 bases, with 16 bases spanning the gap. Germline-derived CDR1 and CDR2 are LGHNA and YSLEER. The CDR3 is 16 residues long. CDR3 region: CASSQEGTRIRSPLHF. The CDR3 DNA follows: TGCGCCAGCAGCCAAGAAGGGACAAGGATCCGGTCACCCCTCCACTTT.

J is TRBJ1-1 and V is TRBV9, with 9 bases identical to TRBD1. This CDR3 region has 16 residues. From germline, CDR1 is SGDLS and CDR2 YYNGEE. V dropped 4 bases and J dropped 0; count of bases not matched to a gene: 7. The CDR3 sequence is CASSTGQGGMNTEAFF. CDR3 nucleotide sequence: TGTGCCAGCAGCACGGGACAGGGCGGCATGAACACTGAAGCTTTCTTT.

The rearrangement links TRBV9 to TRBJ2-1; D perhaps matches TRBD1 (6 bases). Trimming pared 2 bases from V and 4 bases from J, leaving 13 bases between. Germline CDR1 SGDLS, CDR2 YYNGEE. The CDR3 sequence is 15 residues long. CDR3 residues: CASSVSGGPYNEQFF. CDR3 coding DNA: TGTGCCAGCAGCGTGAGTGGGGGCCCTTACAATGAGCAGTTCTTC.

The chain combines TRBV5-1 with TRBJ2-3; no firm D call. Germline CDR1 reads SGHRS; CDR2 reads YFSETQ. V was cut by 1 base and J by 6 bases, with 12 bases left in between. This CDR3 is built from 14 residues. The CDR3 region has the DNA TGCGCCAGCAGCTTGAGAATCCCCATGGATACGCAGTATTTT. This gives the protein CASSLRIPMDTQYF.

The genes are TRBV5-1 and TRBJ2-1, with 9 bases fitting TRBD1. Unmatched junction bases numbered 5, after V lost 4 bases and J lost 3 bases. The germline V gene has CDR1 SGHRS and CDR2 YFSETQ. The CDR3 extends over 15 amino acids. The DNA for the CDR3 is TGCGCCAGCAGCAACGGACAGGGGTACTACAATGAGCAGTTCTTC. Translated: CASSNGQGYYNEQFF.

This clone was counted once. The V and J genes are TRBV6-4 and TRBJ1-1; 7 bases agree with TRBD1. This CDR3 is 13 amino acids long. V shed 5 bases, J shed 1 base, and the junction held 1 base outside the gene matches. The germline V gene has CDR1 MRHNA and CDR2 SNTAGT. The CDR3 DNA sequence: TGTGCCAGCAGTAGGACAGGGAACACTGAAGCTTTCTTT. Its translation is CASSRTGNTEAFF.

The rearrangement uses TRBV6-5 and TRBJ1-2; no firm D call. CDR1 is MNHEY, CDR2 SVGAGI, per germline. Trimming took 3 bases from V and 4 from J, leaving 12 bases between them. This CDR3 contains 14 residues. The CDR3 region has the DNA TGTGCCAGCAGTTATCGGGCAGCTCCCTATGGCTACACCTTC. This sequence encodes CASSYRAAPYGYTF.

The chain employs TRBV18 and TRBJ2-3; 7 positions agree with TRBD1. CDR3 length equals 14 residues. J was trimmed by 5 bases and V by 0 bases; bases with no gene match: 2. From germline, CDR1 is KGHSH and CDR2 LQKENI. CDR3 DNA: TGTGCCAGCTCACCACCGAACAGGGGAGATACGCAGTATTTT. Protein product: CASSPPNRGDTQYF.

In this sample, this clone turned up a few times. The CDR3 loop is CASSIDGGHSFQPQHF. The DNA for the CDR3 is TGTGCCAGTAGTATAGATGGGGGACATAGCTTTCAGCCCCAGCATTTT. V gene TRBV19 combines with J gene TRBJ1-5; D may be TRBD1 (6 bases). V shed 0 bases and J shed 6 bases, with 15 bases lying between them. The germline V gene has CDR1 LNHDA and CDR2 SQIVND (reference sequence). The CDR3 runs to 16 residues.

This clone was counted between two and nine times. The CDR3 loop is CASSLMGEGTNEQFF. CDR3 sequence (DNA): TGTGCCAGCAGCTTAATGGGGGAGGGGACGAATGAGCAGTTCTTC. The chain uses TRBV7-3 and TRBJ2-1; 7 bases match TRBD2. Looked up from germline, CDR1 is SGHTA and CDR2 is FQGTGA. The junction had 7 bases not matched to a gene; V was cut back by 1 base and J by 7 bases. The CDR3 totals 15 residues. Full variable domain (missing parts from reference TRBV7-3 and TRBJ2-1): GAGVSQTPSNKVTEKGKYVELRCDPISGHTALYWYRQSLGQGPEFLIYFQGTGAADDSGLPNDRFFAVRPEGSVSTLKIQRTERGDSAVYLCASSLMGEGTNEQFFGPGTRLTVL.

The chain uses TRBV5-1 and TRBJ2-2, with TRBD1 matching over 7 bases. This CDR3 has 15 residues. The J segment lost 1 base and the V segment lost 1 base, leaving 1 base of the junction unmatched. From germline, CDR1 is SGHRS and CDR2 YFSETQ. CDR3 nucleotide sequence: TGCGCCAGCAGCTTGCGACAGGGGAACACCGGGGAGCTGTTTTTT. This sequence encodes CASSLRQGNTGELFF.

CDR3 in amino acids: CSVAASYNEQFF. The CDR3 DNA reads TGCAGCGTTGCAGCCTCCTACAATGAGCAGTTCTTC. The chain carries TRBV29-1 and TRBJ2-1; D remains ambiguous. The CDR3 is made up of 12 amino acids. Germline-derived CDR1 and CDR2 are SQVTM and ANQGSEA. The V gene lost 4 bases and the J gene lost 0 bases, with 4 bases spanning the gap.

This clone was counted a few times. Other DNA sequences in this sample translate to the same CDR3. The V and J genes are TRBV5-1 and TRBJ2-3; tentatively, D is TRBD2 (6 bases). Germline CDR1 and CDR2: SGHRS and YFSETQ. Deletions cut 4 bases from V and 0 bases from J, with 9 bases between. The CDR3 contains 14 residues. The CDR3 DNA is TGCGCCAGCAGCGAGGGACTCAGCACAGATACGCAGTATTTT. It specifies CASSEGLSTDTQYF. Full variable domain (missing parts from reference TRBV5-1 and TRBJ2-3): KAGVTQTPRYLIKTRGQQVTLSCSPISGHRSVSWYQQTPGQGLQFLFEYFSETQRNKGNFPGRFSGRQFSNSRSEMNVSTLELGDSALYLCASSEGLSTDTQYFGPGTRLTVL.

This chain links TRBV7-3 with TRBJ2-3, with a weak D call TRBD1 (6 bases). V lost 4 bases and J 6 bases, leaving 11 bases between the germline ends. The germline CDR1 and CDR2 sequences are SGHTA and FQGTGA. The CDR3 loop spans 13 amino acids. CDR3 in amino acids: CASSSRTADTQYF. CDR3 coding DNA: TGTGCCAGCAGCTCGCGGACAGCGGATACGCAGTATTTT.

This chain joins TRBV18 and TRBJ2-7; 7 positions match TRBD1. The CDR3 spans 16 residues. CDR1 is KGHSH, CDR2 LQKENI, per germline. The V segment lost 6 bases and the J segment 4 bases; nucleotides outside the gene matches: 15. CDR3 region: CASSLSRTGQGYEQYV. The CDR3, as DNA: TGTGCCAGCTCCCTCAGCCGGACAGGTCAAGGGTACGAGCAGTACGTC.

The chain uses TRBV18 and TRBJ1-5; 12 bases are a match to TRBD1. V lost 2 bases, J lost 5 bases, and 4 bases stayed unmatched. The V gene's germline CDR1 is KGHSH and CDR2 LQKENI. The CDR3 sequence is 16 residues long. CDR3: CASSPTGTGGDQPQHF. The CDR3 coding sequence is TGTGCCAGCTCACCAACCGGGACAGGGGGCGATCAGCCCCAGCATTTT. Drawing the rest from reference TRBV18 and TRBJ1-5, the complete variable domain is NAGVMQNPRHLVRRRGQEARLRCSPMKGHSHVYWYRQLPEEGLKFMVYLQKENIIDESGMPKERFSAEFPKEGPSILRIQQVVRGDSAAYFCASSPTGTGGDQPQHFGDGTRLSIL.

This chain links TRBV6-4 with TRBJ2-3, with D maybe TRBD1 (7 bases). The CDR3 runs to 16 residues. Trimming took off 5 bases at V and 5 bases at J, with 20 bases between the two ends. The germline V gene encodes CDR1 MRHNA and CDR2 SNTAGT. CDR3 sequence: CASSSQSGQEGDTQYF. Written as DNA, the CDR3 is TGTGCCAGCAGTTCCCAATCTGGACAGGAGGGAGATACGCAGTATTTT.

The J gene is TRBJ1-4, the V gene TRBV30, with 7 positions matching TRBD1. CDR1 and CDR2 from the germline V gene are GTSNPN and SVGIG (reference sequence). The length of the CDR3 is 13 residues. After removal of 5 bases from V and 5 bases from J, the junction contained 5 bases not matched to a gene. The CDR3 here is CAWAGTANEKLFF. DNA of the CDR3: TGTGCCTGGGCCGGGACAGCAAATGAAAAACTGTTTTTT.

This chain uses TRBV6-5 with TRBJ1-2; tentatively, D is TRBD1 (5 bases). Germline V lookup: CDR1 MNHEY, CDR2 SVGAGI. The length of the CDR3 is 13 residues. V dropped 3 bases and J dropped 8 bases, with 13 bases sitting between them. The CDR3 DNA is TGTGCCAGCAGTTATACAGACAGCGGCGGCTACACCTTC. Translation gives CASSYTDSGGYTF.

This chain joins TRBV19 and TRBJ1-1; no clear D. The CDR3 is 14 amino acids. V shed 2 bases and J shed 0 bases, with 7 bases lying between them. Germline CDR1 reads LNHDA; CDR2 reads SQIVND (reference sequence). Here the CDR3 reads CASSITTLNTEAFF. As DNA, the CDR3 is TGTGCCAGTAGTATAACCACGCTGAACACTGAAGCTTTCTTT.

The CDR3 DNA follows: TGTGCCAGCAGCCACAGAGGGGGCGGCAAAAACATTCAGTACTTC. As protein: CASSHRGGGKNIQYF. The chain employs TRBV7-9 and TRBJ2-4, with 7 positions matching TRBD1. The CDR3 covers 15 residues. V dropped 5 bases and J dropped 3; count of bases not matched to a gene: 7. CDR1 and CDR2 from the germline V gene are SEHNR and FQNEAQ (reference sequence).

The count of this clone is one. The rearrangement uses TRBV19 and TRBJ2-7; 7 bases match TRBD1. The J segment lost 1 base and the V segment lost 2 bases, leaving 2 bases of the junction unmatched. The CDR3 runs 14 residues. From germline, CDR1 is LNHDA and CDR2 SQIVND (reference sequence). CDR3 sequence: CASSIKTGSYEQYV. The CDR3 nucleotides are TGTGCCAGTAGTATAAAGACAGGGTCCTACGAGCAGTACGTC.